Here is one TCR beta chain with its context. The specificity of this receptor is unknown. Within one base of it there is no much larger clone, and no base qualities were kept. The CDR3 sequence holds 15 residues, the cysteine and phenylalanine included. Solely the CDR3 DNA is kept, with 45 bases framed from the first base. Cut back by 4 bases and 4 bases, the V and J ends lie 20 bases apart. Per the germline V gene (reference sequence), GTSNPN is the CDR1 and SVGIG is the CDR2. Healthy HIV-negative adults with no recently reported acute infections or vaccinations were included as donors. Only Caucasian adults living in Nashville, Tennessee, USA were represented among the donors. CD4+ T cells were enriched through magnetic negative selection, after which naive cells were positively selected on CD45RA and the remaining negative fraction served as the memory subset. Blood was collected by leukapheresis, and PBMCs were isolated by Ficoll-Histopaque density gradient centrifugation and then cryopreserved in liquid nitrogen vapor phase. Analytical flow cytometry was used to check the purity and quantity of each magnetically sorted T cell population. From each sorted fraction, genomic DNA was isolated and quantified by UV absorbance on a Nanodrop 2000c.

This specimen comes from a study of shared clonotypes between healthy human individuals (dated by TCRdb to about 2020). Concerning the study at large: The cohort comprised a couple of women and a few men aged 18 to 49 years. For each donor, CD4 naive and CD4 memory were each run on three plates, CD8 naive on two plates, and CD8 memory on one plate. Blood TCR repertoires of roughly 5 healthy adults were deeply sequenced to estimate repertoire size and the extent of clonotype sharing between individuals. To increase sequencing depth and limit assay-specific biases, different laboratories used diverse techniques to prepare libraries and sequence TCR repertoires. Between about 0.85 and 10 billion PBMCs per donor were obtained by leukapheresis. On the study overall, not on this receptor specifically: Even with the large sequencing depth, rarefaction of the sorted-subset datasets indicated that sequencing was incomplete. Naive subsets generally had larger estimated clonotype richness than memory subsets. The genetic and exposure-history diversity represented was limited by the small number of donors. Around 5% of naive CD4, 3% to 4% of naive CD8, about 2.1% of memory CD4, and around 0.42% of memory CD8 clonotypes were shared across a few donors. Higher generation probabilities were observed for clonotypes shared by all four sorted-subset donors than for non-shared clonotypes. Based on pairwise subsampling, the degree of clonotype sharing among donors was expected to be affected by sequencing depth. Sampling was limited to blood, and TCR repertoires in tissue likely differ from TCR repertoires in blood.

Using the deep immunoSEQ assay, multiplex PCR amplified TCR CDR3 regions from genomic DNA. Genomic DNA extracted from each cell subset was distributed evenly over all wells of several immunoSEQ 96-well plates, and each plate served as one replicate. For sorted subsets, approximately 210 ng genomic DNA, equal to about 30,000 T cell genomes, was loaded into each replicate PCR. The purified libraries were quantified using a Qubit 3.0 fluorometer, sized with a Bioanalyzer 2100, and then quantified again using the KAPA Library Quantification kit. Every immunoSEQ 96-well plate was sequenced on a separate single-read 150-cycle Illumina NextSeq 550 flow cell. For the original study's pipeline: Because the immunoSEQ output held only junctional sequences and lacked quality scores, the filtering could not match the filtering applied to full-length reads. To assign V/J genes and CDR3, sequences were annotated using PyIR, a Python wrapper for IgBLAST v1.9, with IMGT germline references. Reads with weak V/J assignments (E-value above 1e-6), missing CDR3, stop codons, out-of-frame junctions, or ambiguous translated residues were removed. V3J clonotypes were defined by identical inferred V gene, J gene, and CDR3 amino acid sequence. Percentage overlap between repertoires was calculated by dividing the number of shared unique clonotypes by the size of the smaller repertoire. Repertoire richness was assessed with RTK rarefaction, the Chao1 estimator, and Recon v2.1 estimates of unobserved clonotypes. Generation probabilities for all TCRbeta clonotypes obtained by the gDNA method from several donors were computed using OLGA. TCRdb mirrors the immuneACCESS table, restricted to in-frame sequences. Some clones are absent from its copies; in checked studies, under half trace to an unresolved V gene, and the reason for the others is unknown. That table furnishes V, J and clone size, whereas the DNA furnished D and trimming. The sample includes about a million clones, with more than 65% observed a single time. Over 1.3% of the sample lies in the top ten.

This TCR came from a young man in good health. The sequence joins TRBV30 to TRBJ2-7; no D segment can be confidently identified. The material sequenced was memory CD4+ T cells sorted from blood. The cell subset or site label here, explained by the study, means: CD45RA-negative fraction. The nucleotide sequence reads TGTGCCTGGAAGCTTGACGGCAGGTTCCTGTACGAGCAGTACTTC. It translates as CAWKLDGRFLYEQYF.